Listed here are 22 T cell receptor beta chains from one sample, sequenced in a study of T-cell reconstitution after alpha-beta-depleted transplantation in children. It was with unique molecular identifiers that the TCRbeta library was prepared. TCRdb called the PCR reads again in MiXCR, with one record for every CDR3 protein. The sample carries fewer than 700,000 distinct CDR3 sequences, 13% recorded once. Sequences were derived from PBMCs, mostly from graft donor cells, sampled 360 days after TCRalphabeta/CD19-depleted stem cell transplant. Receptors were obtained from a male patient younger than 18 who had a stem cell transplant for acute myeloid leukemia, so the T cells may come from the graft donor.

With regard to this clonotype: The CDR3 carries no conserved terminal phenylalanine or tryptophan, so it likely arises from a read error. The rearrangement links TRBV7-6 to TRBJ2-2; no definite D call. This CDR3 contains 13 residues. The germline CDR1 and CDR2 sequences are SGHVS and FNYEAQ. V lost 6 bases, J lost 3 bases, and 8 bases lay in between. The CDR3 sequence is CASRMRDTGELFY. Written as DNA, the CDR3 is TGTGCCAGCAGGATGCGTGACACCGGGGAGCTGTTTTAT.

The table lists this clonotype with many counts. The chain links TRBV29-1 to TRBJ2-1; the match to TRBD1 covers 8 bases. Trimming removed 8 bases from V and 9 bases from J; junction bases left unmatched: 9. The CDR3 sequence is 12 residues long. CDR1 and CDR2 from the germline V gene are SQVTM and ANQGSEA. The CDR3 region is CSPYQQGGEQFF. The CDR3 DNA reads as TGCAGCCCCTACCAACAGGGGGGTGAGCAGTTCTTC.

The gene calls are TRBV12-3 or TRBV12-4 and TRBJ2-7; 16 bases agree with TRBD2. The ends lost 6 bases at V and 0 bases at J; junction bases unmatched: 11. This CDR3 has 19 residues. CDR3 DNA: TGTGCCAGCAGGACGAACATGGGACTAGCGGGAGGGTTCTCCTACGAGCAGTACTTC. Its protein product is CASRTNMGLAGGFSYEQYF.

This chain joins TRBV5-1 and TRBJ2-1; 13 bases agree with TRBD2. This CDR3 is 17 amino acids long. The V gene's germline CDR1 is SGHRS and CDR2 YFSETQ. The V segment lost 5 bases and the J segment 2 bases; nucleotides outside the gene matches: 7. The CDR3 nucleotides read TGCGCCAGCAGGGTGAGGACTAGCGGGAGCGCCTACAATGAGCAGTTCTTC. Protein sequence: CASRVRTSGSAYNEQFF.

The chain is built from TRBV7-2 and TRBJ2-7, with 9 bases that match TRBD1. Trimming removed 5 bases from V and 9 bases from J; junction bases left unmatched: 11. From germline, CDR1 is SGHTA and CDR2 FQGNSA. The CDR3 spans 14 residues. The CDR3 spells CASSPQTGGARQYF. The CDR3 nucleotides read TGTGCCAGCAGCCCCCAGACAGGGGGGGCGCGGCAGTACTTC.

In its sample, this clonotype was seen many times. The chain is built from TRBV7-6 and TRBJ2-2, with 7 bases aligning to TRBD2. CDR3 length: 17 amino acids. Germline V gene sequence: CDR1 SGHVS, CDR2 FNYEAQ. With 5 bases clipped from V and 5 bases from J, the junction kept 14 bases outside the gene matches. Here the CDR3 DNA reads TGTGCCAGCAGCCCCGCTGGACTAGTGGAGGGGACCGGGGAGCTGTTTTTT. Translated, it gives CASSPAGLVEGTGELFF.

The J gene is TRBJ1-5, the V gene TRBV24-1; 7 bases agree with TRBD1. Trimming took 4 bases from V and 1 from J; bases not matched to a gene: 6. The germline V gene has CDR1 KGHDR and CDR2 SFDVKD. The CDR3 covers 16 residues. CDR3 in amino acids: CATSDTGQQSNQPQHF. The CDR3 DNA follows: TGTGCCACCAGTGACACGGGACAGCAGAGCAATCAGCCCCAGCATTTT.

The chain has TRBV2 and TRBJ2-1, with 10 bases that match TRBD2. CDR3 length: 19 amino acids. V gave up 5 bases and J gave up 0 bases; unmatched junction bases: 13. Germline V CDR1 and CDR2: SNHLY, FYNNEI. Written as DNA, the CDR3 is TGTGCCAGCAGTTTAGTGGCGGGACTAGCGTCTAGCTCCTACAATGAGCAGTTCTTC. Amino acid sequence: CASSLVAGLASSSYNEQFF.

This clonotype occurred many times. This chain uses TRBV20-1 with TRBJ2-7; D gene unclear. The CDR3 runs 11 residues. V was pared by 3 bases and J by 4 bases, with 7 bases between. CDR1 DFQATT and CDR2 SNEGSKA come from the germline V gene (reference sequence). The DNA for the CDR3 is TGCAGTGCTAGTGAGGCATACGAGCAGTACTTC. Its translation: CSASEAYEQYF.

This clonotype was observed at least ten times. The chain employs TRBV7-9 and TRBJ1-6; 11 nucleotides match TRBD1. J was trimmed by 10 bases and V by 4 bases; bases with no gene match: 6. CDR1 is SEHNR and CDR2 is FQNEAQ in the germline V gene (reference sequence). The CDR3 runs to 15 residues. This chain's CDR3 is CASSSGQGERSPLHF. The CDR3 DNA is TGTGCCAGCAGCTCGGGACAGGGGGAACGGTCACCCCTCCACTTT.

CDR3 nucleotides: TGTGCCAGCAGCCAAGAGGCGACCCTAACAGGGGGCGCCTTCCAAGAGACCCAGTACTTC. Its translation is CASSQEATLTGGAFQETQYF. The gene calls are TRBV4-2 and TRBJ2-5, with TRBD1 matching 9 bases. The junction had 15 bases not matched to a gene; V was cut back by 0 bases and J by 1 base. Germline CDR1 LGHNA, CDR2 YNFKEQ. The CDR3 contains 20 residues.

This clonotype was counted between two and nine times. This sequence joins TRBV20-1 and TRBJ2-1, with 12 bases identical to TRBD2. The CDR3 runs to 15 residues. From germline, CDR1 is DFQATT and CDR2 SNEGSKA (reference sequence). With 5 bases clipped from V and 7 bases from J, the junction kept 9 bases outside the gene matches. CDR3 sequence (DNA): TGCAGTGCTGTACTACCTAGCGGGAGGGTGAATGAGCAGTTCTTC. Residues: CSAVLPSGRVNEQFF.

At least ten counts were recorded for this clonotype. The chain employs TRBV20-1 and TRBJ2-1, with D unresolved. This CDR3 is built from 14 residues. The ends were cut back, 0 bases at V and 3 bases at J, with 9 bases in the middle. Germline V lookup: CDR1 DFQATT, CDR2 SNEGSKA (reference sequence). Here the CDR3 reads CSARDSASYNEQFF. In DNA form, the CDR3 reads TGCAGTGCTAGAGATTCGGCTAGCTACAATGAGCAGTTCTTC.

The V call is TRBV7-2, the J call TRBJ1-5; 7 bases are shared with TRBD1. CDR3 size: 15 residues. Per germline, CDR1 SGHTA and CDR2 FQGNSA. V shed 4 bases, J shed 2 bases, and the junction held 5 bases outside the gene matches. CDR3 nucleotides: TGTGCCAGCAGCTCCGAAGACAGGGGCAATCAGCCCCAGCATTTT. It encodes CASSSEDRGNQPQHF.

The chain uses TRBV6-2 or TRBV6-3 and TRBJ2-1, with 10 nucleotides matching TRBD2. The germline CDR1 and CDR2 sequences are MNHEY and SVGEGT. V dropped 2 bases and J dropped 0; count of bases not matched to a gene: 1. This CDR3 spans 16 amino acids. CDR3 loop: CASSYTSGISYNEQFF. The CDR3 DNA is TGTGCCAGCAGTTACACTAGCGGGATCTCCTACAATGAGCAGTTCTTC.

The chain is built from TRBV20-1 and TRBJ1-1; D is unresolved. Trimming left V 0 bases short and J 7 bases short, with 6 bases between. CDR1 and CDR2 (germline): DFQATT, SNEGSKA (reference sequence). This CDR3 is built from 11 residues. The CDR3 sequence: CSAREWYEAFF. In DNA, the CDR3 is TGCAGTGCTAGAGAGTGGTATGAAGCTTTCTTT.

Points on this clonotype: Relative to the germline gene, one junction end is altered; a read error may explain this. The chain carries TRBV7-2 and TRBJ2-3; D possibly corresponds to TRBD1 (6 bases). The V gene's germline CDR1 is SGHTA and CDR2 FQGNSA. The length of the CDR3 is 16 residues. CDR3 protein: CASSLGAGTITETQYF. The CDR3 region has the DNA TGTGCCAGCAGCTTAGGGGCCGGGACAATAACAGAAACGCAGTATTTT.

The rearrangement joins TRBV12-3 or TRBV12-4 to TRBJ2-7, with a possible D match to TRBD1 (5 bases). Trimming removed 3 bases at V and 2 bases at J, with 14 bases between. The CDR3 has 15 amino acids. The CDR3 DNA is TGTGCCAGCAGTTTTACCAGCAGGGTCCCCTACGAGCAGTACTTC. This gives the protein CASSFTSRVPYEQYF.

This clonotype has a count of ten or more. The V call is TRBV12-3 or TRBV12-4, the J call TRBJ1-2; 7 bases map to TRBD1. With 2 bases clipped from V and 4 bases from J, the junction kept 7 bases outside the gene matches. This CDR3 spans 15 amino acids. The CDR3 spells CASSLLGTATYGYTF. The CDR3, as DNA: TGTGCCAGCAGTTTACTGGGGACAGCTACCTATGGCTACACCTTC.

This clonotype was seen many times. The V call is TRBV20-1, the J call TRBJ2-1; D assignment may be TRBD1 or TRBD2 (5 bases each). V was pared by 0 bases and J by 1 base, with 13 bases between. CDR1 and CDR2 from the germline V gene are DFQATT and SNEGSKA (reference sequence). The CDR3 is 16 amino acids. The CDR3 reads CSARDPSEGSYNEQFF. The CDR3 coding sequence is TGCAGTGCTAGAGATCCCAGCGAGGGGTCCTACAATGAGCAGTTCTTC.

The sample holds a few counts of this clonotype. The V and J genes are TRBV7-9 and TRBJ2-1; D gene unclear. The germline V and J ends were trimmed by 2 bases and 0 bases, with 8 bases remaining between them. CDR3 size: 15 residues. The germline V gene encodes CDR1 SEHNR and CDR2 FQNEAQ (reference sequence). This CDR3 reads CASSLRQLSYNEQFF. The DNA of the CDR3 is TGTGCCAGCAGCTTAAGGCAGCTCTCCTACAATGAGCAGTTCTTC.

The chain carries TRBV27 and TRBJ2-2; TRBD1 aligns across 8 bases. The CDR3 length is 14 residues. V shed 5 bases, J shed 6 bases, and the junction held 5 bases outside the gene matches. Germline V gene data show CDR1 as MNHEY and CDR2 as SMNVEV (reference sequence). The CDR3 DNA is TGTGCCAGCAGTCTCGACAGGGGCTCCGGGGAGCTGTTTTTT. It encodes CASSLDRGSGELFF.